Shown below are 26 T cell receptor beta chains from a single sample sequenced in a study of CDR3 diversity in severe acne. A single record per CDR3 protein comes from TCRdb applying MiXCR to the PCR reads. The data show about 85,000 distinct CDR3 sequences, about half seen once. Sequences were obtained from blood. Every receptor here comes from a male donor in good health, serving as a control.

The genes are TRBV20-1 and TRBJ1-1, with 11 bases lining up with TRBD1. The trim removed 1 base at V and 14 bases at J, leaving 12 bases unmatched. Germline V lookup: CDR1 DFQATT, CDR2 SNEGSKA (reference sequence). The CDR3 is made up of 14 amino acids. The CDR3 nucleotides are TGCAGTGCTAGAGCAGGGACAGGGGGTTGGGAGCAGTTCTTT. Its translation is CSARAGTGGWEQFF.

Comments on this clonotype: A read error may be the cause here, since a much bigger clone is one base away. This chain joins TRBV5-1 and TRBJ1-4; 8 bases fit TRBD1. The CDR3 length is 17 residues. Germline V CDR1 and CDR2: SGHRS, YFSETQ. The CDR3 is CAGSLDGWGTGGEKLFF. Here the CDR3 DNA reads TGCGCCGGCAGCTTGGACGGGTGGGGGACAGGAGGTGAAAAACTGTTTTTT.

The chain links TRBV5-1 to TRBJ2-7; 11 bases agree with TRBD1. The CDR3 has 14 amino acids. Per the germline V gene, CDR1 is SGHRS and CDR2 is YFSETQ. Trimming removed 7 bases from V and 5 bases from J; junction bases left unmatched: 8. The CDR3 protein is CASDGQGAPNEQYF. The DNA of the CDR3 is TGCGCCAGCGATGGACAGGGGGCGCCCAACGAGCAGTACTTC.

This clonotype was found many times. The chain employs TRBV7-7 and TRBJ2-7; no clear D gene. The V gene's germline CDR1 is SSHAT and CDR2 FNYEAQ (reference sequence). The CDR3 is made up of 12 amino acids. This CDR3 is CASSTSTYEQYF. CDR3 bases: TGTGCTAGCTCTACATCCACCTACGAGCAGTACTTC.

The chain carries TRBV11-3 and TRBJ1-6, with D unclear. The CDR3 totals 13 residues. CDR1 is SGHNT, CDR2 YENEEA, per germline. Trimming left V 5 bases short and J 10 bases short, with 12 bases between. As DNA, the CDR3 is TGTGCCAGCAGCACCTCGTATGGATCACCCCTCCACTTT. Translating gives CASSTSYGSPLHF.

The sample holds many counts of this clonotype. The chain combines TRBV28 with TRBJ1-1; D uncertain. V lost 3 bases to trimming and J lost 1 base, with 9 bases between them. The CDR3 loop spans 14 amino acids. Per the germline V gene, CDR1 is MDHEN and CDR2 is SYDVKM. For the CDR3, the DNA is TGTGCCAGCAGTTTCGCCAGGTCGAACACTGAAGCTTTCTTT. This gives the protein CASSFARSNTEAFF. The full variable domain, in which reference TRBV28 and TRBJ1-1 provide the parts outside the CDR3, is DVKVTQSSRYLVKRTGEKVFLECVQDMDHENMFWYRQDPGLGLRLIYFSYDVKMKEKGDIPEGYSVSREKKERFSLILESASTNQTSMYLCASSFARSNTEAFFGQGTRLTVV.

The chain couples TRBV25-1 to TRBJ1-4; D might be TRBD1 (5 bases). CDR3 length: 15 amino acids. V was clipped by 5 bases and J by 4 bases, with 14 bases between them. In germline, CDR1 is MGHDK, CDR2 SYGVNS. The CDR3 bases are TGTGCCAGCAGTACCCAGGGTTTCGGTAATGAAAAACTGTTTTTT. Its translation is CASSTQGFGNEKLFF. The full variable domain, with the rest looked up from reference TRBV25-1 and TRBJ1-4, is EADIYQTPRYLVIGTGKKITLECSQTMGHDKMYWYQQDPGMELHLIHYSYGVNSTEKGDLSSESTVSRIRTEHFPLTLESARPSHTSQYLCASSTQGFGNEKLFFGSGTQLSVL.

The genes are TRBV27 and TRBJ1-5; D uncertain. The V gene's germline CDR1 is MNHEY and CDR2 SMNVEV (reference sequence). CDR3 length equals 13 residues. Trimming shortened V by 6 bases and J by 1 base, and 7 bases separated the two germline ends. In DNA form, the CDR3 reads TGTGCCAGCAGATCGGAAAGCAATCAGCCCCAGCATTTT. Translating gives CASRSESNQPQHF.

V is TRBV4-1 and J is TRBJ1-2; the match to TRBD1 covers 8 bases. CDR1 and CDR2 from the germline V gene are MGHRA and YSYEKL. V dropped 4 bases and J dropped 2; count of bases not matched to a gene: 6. The CDR3 is 15 amino acids. CDR3 loop: CASSLQGARNYGYTF. CDR3 in DNA: TGCGCCAGCAGCCTGCAGGGGGCGAGGAACTATGGCTACACCTTC.

Relative to its sample, this clonotype is medium-sized. This chain joins TRBV12-3 or TRBV12-4 and TRBJ2-7; 11 positions match TRBD2. The trim removed 4 bases at V and 7 bases at J, leaving 15 bases unmatched. This CDR3 has 17 residues. The CDR3 bases are TGTGCCAGCAGTTATTACATCTTAGCGGGAGGGCCTGTTGAGCAGTACTTC. This translates into CASSYYILAGGPVEQYF.

This chain links TRBV5-6 with TRBJ1-2, with a tentative D call TRBD1 (5 bases). Trimming removed 3 bases at V and 8 bases at J, with 23 bases between. This CDR3 has 16 residues. Per the germline V gene, CDR1 is SGHDT and CDR2 is YYEEEE. The CDR3 here is CASSWGDYGDGGGYTF. The CDR3 DNA sequence: TGTGCCAGCAGCTGGGGGGACTACGGGGATGGTGGCGGCTACACCTTC. Full variable domain (remainder filled in from reference TRBV5-6 and TRBJ1-2): DAGVTQSPTHLIKTRGQQVTLRCSPKSGHDTVSWYQQALGQGPQFIFQYYEEEERQRGNFPDRFSGHQFPNYSSELNVNALLLGDSALYLCASSWGDYGDGGGYTFGSGTRLTVV.

This clonotype occurred a few times. The chain links TRBV29-1 to TRBJ2-5; possibly TRBD1 for D (6 bases). CDR3 size: 15 residues. Germline CDR1 reads SQVTM; CDR2 reads ANQGSEA. V lost 3 bases and J 5 bases, leaving 19 bases between the germline ends. CDR3 in DNA: TGCAGCGTTGAGGGGGCGGCTGGGGCCATGGAGACCCAGTACTTC. It specifies CSVEGAAGAMETQYF.

A remark on this clonotype: No DNA is shown, since the ends of the CDR3 on it are uncertain; the CDR3 is the one TCRdb lists. The chain recombines TRBV5-4 with TRBJ2-5; the table's D gene call, TRBD2, was not cross checked with the DNA. The CDR3 extends over 22 residues, inclusive of both ends. The germline V gene encodes CDR1 SGHNT and CDR2 YYREEE (reference sequence). The CDR3: CASSPSTSVNTGELFFGETQYF.

This clonotype was found many times. This chain links TRBV6-1 with TRBJ1-1; D gene ambiguous. Per the germline V gene, CDR1 is MNHNS and CDR2 is SASEGT. This CDR3 is built from 10 residues. Trimming removed 9 bases at V and 7 bases at J, with 9 bases between. The CDR3 DNA is TGTGCCAGTTTCAAGAGTGAAGCTTTCTTT. Translated: CASFKSEAFF.

The chain is built from TRBV10-3 and TRBJ2-5, with 10 bases fitting TRBD1. J was trimmed by 5 bases and V by 4 bases; bases with no gene match: 7. CDR1 ENHRY and CDR2 SYGVKD come from the germline V gene. This CDR3 is built from 15 residues. CDR3 in DNA: TGTGCCATCAGTGGGCAGACAGGGGGCGCGGAGACCCAGTACTTC. Encoded protein: CAISGQTGGAETQYF.

This clonotype came up a few times. V is TRBV19 and J is TRBJ1-5; D ambiguous. The V gene lost 3 bases and the J gene lost 5 bases, with 8 bases spanning the gap. The CDR3 is made up of 13 amino acids. CDR1 LNHDA and CDR2 SQIVND come from the germline V gene (reference sequence). The CDR3 sequence is CASSIGRYQPQHF. The DNA for the CDR3 is TGTGCCAGTAGTATCGGCCGTTATCAGCCCCAGCATTTT.

This clonotype has only one observation. The rearrangement uses TRBV20-1 and TRBJ2-7, with D tentatively TRBD2 (5 bases). CDR3 length equals 13 residues. V dropped 6 bases and J dropped 4 bases, with 16 bases sitting between them. Germline-derived CDR1 and CDR2 are DFQATT and SNEGSKA (reference sequence). The chain's CDR3 is CSAWTTGVYEQYF. In DNA form, the CDR3 reads TGCAGTGCCTGGACCACCGGGGTATACGAGCAGTACTTC.

DNA of the CDR3: TGTGCCAGCCAGTTTCCCTTAGCGGGAGGACCCTACGAGCAGTACTTC. It specifies CASQFPLAGGPYEQYF. The chain links TRBV2 to TRBJ2-7; TRBD2 matches 10 bases. The trim removed 8 bases at V and 2 bases at J, leaving 12 bases unmatched. The germline CDR1 and CDR2 sequences are SNHLY and FYNNEI. The CDR3 is made up of 16 amino acids.

In its sample, this clonotype was seen a few times. The chain combines TRBV2 with TRBJ2-7, with D hard to call. The CDR3 is 15 residues long. CDR1 SNHLY and CDR2 FYNNEI come from the germline V gene. The ends were cut back, 1 base at V and 5 bases at J, with 15 bases in the middle. CDR3 region: CASSEEGSPVHEQYF. In nucleotides, the CDR3 is TGTGCCAGCAGTGAAGAAGGCTCCCCGGTACACGAGCAGTACTTC.

The chain links TRBV12-5 to TRBJ2-3; D is undetermined. Germline V lookup: CDR1 LGHNT, CDR2 FRNRAP. The length of the CDR3 is 14 residues. The V end was cut by 5 bases, the J end by 2 bases, with 11 bases between. Written as DNA, the CDR3 is TGTGCTAGTGGTCCCTTTTCTACCACAGATACGCAGTATTTT. This codes for CASGPFSTTDTQYF.

The chain has TRBV11-2 and TRBJ2-3; 9 bases are a match to TRBD1. This CDR3 is 17 amino acids long. Germline values: CDR1 SGHAT, CDR2 FQNNGV. V lost 2 bases, J lost 2 bases, and 8 bases stayed unmatched. CDR3 coding DNA: TGTGCCAGCAGCTTAAGGGAAGGACAGGGGAACACAGATACGCAGTATTTT. Translation gives CASSLREGQGNTDTQYF.

This clonotype was seen repeatedly, ten times or more. The V gene is TRBV19, the J gene TRBJ1-5; D unresolved. CDR1 LNHDA and CDR2 SQIVND come from the germline V gene (reference sequence). Trimming shortened V by 5 bases and J by 2 bases, and 7 bases separated the two germline ends. This CDR3 has 13 residues. The CDR3 bases are TGTGCCAGTAGTGTTCAGGGCAATCAGCCCCAGCATTTT. Residues: CASSVQGNQPQHF.

V usage is TRBV20-1 and J usage is TRBJ1-1; 9 bases are a match to TRBD1. Germline trimming cut 6 bases from V and 1 base from J; bases unmatched to any gene: 3. The CDR3 is made up of 13 amino acids. Germline CDR1 DFQATT, CDR2 SNEGSKA (reference sequence). The CDR3 is CSARDRANTEAFF. CDR3 nucleotides: TGCAGTGCCCGGGACAGGGCGAACACTGAAGCTTTCTTT.

Worth noting for this clonotype: It is likely a read error, because the conserved phenylalanine at the end of the CDR3 is missing. The V call is TRBV2, the J call TRBJ2-2; TRBD1 agrees at 10 bases. From germline, CDR1 is SNHLY and CDR2 FYNNEI. This CDR3 spans 14 amino acids. In DNA form, the CDR3 reads TGTGCCAGCAGTGACGGACAGGGGGGCGGGAAGCTGTTTATT. It is translated as CASSDGQGGGKLFI.

Comment on this clonotype: A read error may explain this, as a much larger clone is one base away. This rearrangement joins TRBV6-4 to TRBJ1-2; a weak D match, TRBD1 (5 bases). CDR1 and CDR2 from the germline V gene are MRHNA and SNTAGT. This CDR3 contains 16 residues. CDR3 DNA: TGTGCCAGCTACGGGATCCGGGGCGGATCTAACTATGGCTGCACCTTC. Protein: CASYGIRGGSNYGCTF.

This clonotype occurred many times. The CDR3 sequence is CAWSSSRTFRTYEQYF. The CDR3 DNA reads as TGTGCCTGGAGTTCGTCCCGGACTTTCAGGACCTACGAGCAGTACTTC. The V call is TRBV30, the J call TRBJ2-7; TRBD2 might be the D (5 bases). The CDR3 runs 16 residues. Trimming took 2 bases from V and 2 from J, leaving 19 bases between them. Germline CDR1 reads GTSNPN; CDR2 reads SVGIG (reference sequence).